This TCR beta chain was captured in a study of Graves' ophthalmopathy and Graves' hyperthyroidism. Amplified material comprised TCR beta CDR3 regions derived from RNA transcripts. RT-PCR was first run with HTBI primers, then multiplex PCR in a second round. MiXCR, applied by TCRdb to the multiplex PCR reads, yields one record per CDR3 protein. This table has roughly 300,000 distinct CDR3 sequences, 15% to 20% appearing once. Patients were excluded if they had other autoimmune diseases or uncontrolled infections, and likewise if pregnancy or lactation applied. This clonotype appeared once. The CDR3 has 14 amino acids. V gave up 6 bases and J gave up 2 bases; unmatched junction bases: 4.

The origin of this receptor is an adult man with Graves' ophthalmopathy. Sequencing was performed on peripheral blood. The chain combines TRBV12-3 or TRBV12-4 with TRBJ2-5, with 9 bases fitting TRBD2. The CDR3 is CASRAGGGQETQYF. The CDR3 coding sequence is TGTGCCAGCAGGGCGGGGGGGGGTCAAGAGACCCAGTACTTC.